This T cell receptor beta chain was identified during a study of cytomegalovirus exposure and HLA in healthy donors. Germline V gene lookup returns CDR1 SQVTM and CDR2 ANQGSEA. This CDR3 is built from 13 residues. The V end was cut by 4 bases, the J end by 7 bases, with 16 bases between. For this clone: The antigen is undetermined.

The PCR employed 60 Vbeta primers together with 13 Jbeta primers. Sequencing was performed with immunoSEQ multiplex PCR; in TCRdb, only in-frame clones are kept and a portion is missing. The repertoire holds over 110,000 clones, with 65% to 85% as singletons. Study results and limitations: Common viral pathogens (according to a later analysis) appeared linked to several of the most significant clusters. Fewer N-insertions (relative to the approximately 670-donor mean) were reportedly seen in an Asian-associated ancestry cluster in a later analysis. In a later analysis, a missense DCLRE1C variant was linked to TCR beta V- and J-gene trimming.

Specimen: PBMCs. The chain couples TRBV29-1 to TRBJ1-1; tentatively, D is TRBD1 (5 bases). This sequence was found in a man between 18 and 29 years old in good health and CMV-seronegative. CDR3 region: CSVGVGRAREAFF. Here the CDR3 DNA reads TGCAGCGTTGGGGTGGGCAGGGCCCGTGAAGCTTTCTTT.